Sequencing of this T cell receptor beta chain was carried out in a study of T cells in Graves' hyperthyroidism and ophthalmopathy (dated by TCRdb to between 2018 and 2021). Background on the whole study: Peripheral blood was sampled at the time of initial diagnosis, prior to any treatment. To identify TCR V-J signatures that set the groups apart, the researchers used a discovery cohort of 100 patients, made up of roughly 40 with Graves' ophthalmopathy and some 60 with stable Graves' hyperthyroidism. In addition, the study compared T-cell repertoires in thyroid tissue and in blood from about 6 Graves' hyperthyroidism patients. The roughly 90 discovery patients were divided at random into training and test sets in a 7:3 ratio. According to the paper, TCR Vbeta CDR3 sequencing was carried out on some 130 peripheral blood samples, which came from fewer than 50 ophthalmopathy, 70 to 80 hyperthyroidism and approximately 17 progressor patients. After blood sampling, hyperthyroidism patients were treated with methimazole at a starting dose of 30 mg daily, and ophthalmopathy patients were treated with high-dose intravenous methylprednisolone. Whether ophthalmopathy could be predicted prospectively was tested in an independent validation cohort made up of some 20 hyperthyroidism patients plus 17 patients who later progressed to ophthalmopathy.

The investigation overall reported the following: Most expanded thyroid clonotypes (frequency above 0.001) were also found in blood, which suggests that blood repertoires may mirror thyroid immune responses. In validation, the model predicted progression to ophthalmopathy with just under 71% sensitivity and over 72% specificity, a median of about 6.7 months before onset. A model built on a 13 V-J signature distinguished ophthalmopathy from stable hyperthyroidism, reaching 85% to 90% sensitivity and about 81% specificity in cross-validation and 80%/75% in testing. Sample size was not statistically predetermined, and blinding of investigators to group allocation was not performed.

The TCR beta CDR3 regions were amplified from the RNA transcripts. For the first round of RT-PCR on the TCR CDR3, the HTBI primer set was used together with the Qiagen OneStep RT-PCR kit. The libraries were constructed in a second round of multiplex PCR and then size-selected and purified. Paired-end sequencing of the libraries was performed with 100 bp reads on an Illumina HiSeq2000. In the paper's pipeline: Raw data were processed with SOAPnuke, discarding reads with adapters, uncalled bases, mean Phred below 15, or no exact constant-primer or identifier match. High-quality paired reads were merged using COPE v1.2.5, and each unique nucleotide sequence was defined as a clonotype. Clonotypes were aligned to IMGT TRBV, TRBD and TRBJ reference segments using MiTCR v1.1. The analysis included only V-J combinations with a frequency above 0.0001, which together covered around 99% of the repertoires. The TCS score was defined as the ratio of F50 (clonal expansion) to E x V (chaos), calculated using BLOSUM62-based TCRdist between CDR3 peptides within each V-J. Welch's t-statistics and random forest reduced several hundred V-J features to 13, which were used in a naive Bayes classifier (R e1071). The public reads were run again by TCRdb, first through fastp at Q25 and then through MiXCR, and only productive beta chains were kept. Rows matching on CDR3 protein sequence are summarized as one entry with the most common DNA and genes. The V and J calls reflect TCRdb's pipeline rather than the authors' work. The table for this sample lists about 480,000 distinct CDR3 sequences; approximately 25% of them were counted only once. Over 9% of the sample belongs to the ten largest clones.

In its sample, this clonotype was seen a few times. It has no known antigen specificity. No much larger clonotype is one base removed from it; base qualities were not supplied. Ophthalmopathy patients had moderately to severely active disease, Clinical Activity Score of at least 3, NOSPECS grade of at least 4, and duration under 3 months. The study excluded patients with uncontrolled infections, other autoimmune diseases, pregnancy or lactation. Diagnoses were based on clinical symptoms, serum thyroxine and TRAb, thyroid ultrasound and orbital computed tomography. PBMCs were isolated from about 10 ml of fresh peripheral blood by Ficoll-Paque density gradient centrifugation. Trizol reagent was used to extract total RNA, and RNA quality was then checked on an Agilent 2100 Bioanalyzer. The CDR3 runs 13 amino acids, cysteine and phenylalanine included. CDR3 DNA only is kept here, 39 bases in frame from base 1. According to the germline V gene (reference sequence), CDR1 reads SEHNR and CDR2 reads FQNEAQ. Clipping removes 1 base from V and 10 bases from J, with 4 as the unmatched junction base count.

Sequenced sample: blood. The chain is made from TRBV7-9 and TRBJ2-3; the junction holds 8 bases that match TRBD1. This TCR was sampled from a woman aged 30 to 39 with Graves' ophthalmopathy. The sequence in DNA is TGTGCCAGCAGCTTAGAAGGGACAGGTGCGCAGTATTTT. Its protein product is CASSLEGTGAQYF.